This T cell receptor beta chain was obtained from a study of blood T cell repertoires in COVID-19. Study information: Samples of COVID-19 (acute and convalescent) were obtained from the United States, Italy and Spain. PBMCs, B-cell-depleted T cells, or T cells provided the cDNA or gDNA that made up the material.

In the authors' workflow: Amplification from reference gene primers served as the basis for estimated nucleated cell counts. Repertoires were generated with immunoSEQ multiplex PCR, while TCRdb's copy carries only in-frame clones and drops some. V and J calls plus clone size are reproduced from that table; the DNA served to infer D and trimming. Of 390,000 or so clones listed, 80% to 85% are singletons. Either two negative PCRs, clearance, or symptom resolution qualified Cohort 3 donors as recovered. This receptor was identified in a woman aged 50 to 65 who had recovered from COVID-19. Sequenced: PBMCs or T cells enriched from blood (not recorded which).

The CDR3 loop reads CASSSQLAGGYEQYF. CDR3 DNA: TGTGCCAGCAGCTCGCAACTAGCGGGGGGATACGAGCAGTACTTC. The rearrangement links TRBV5-4 to TRBJ2-7; TRBD2 aligns across 12 bases. Germline CDR1 reads SGHNT; CDR2 reads YYREEE (reference sequence). V lost 3 bases, J lost 4 bases, and 5 bases stayed unmatched. This CDR3 region has 15 residues.